This paragraph reports one T cell receptor (beta chain). This clone was observed once. What antigen it recognizes has not been identified. No clone much larger than this one lies a single base away; base qualities are absent. The record originates from a study of cytomegalovirus exposure and HLA in healthy donors (dated by TCRdb to about 2017). Background for the entire study: An earlier analysis of 550 to 700 of the donors reported approximately 270 Gb of sequence data and about 100 million unique TCR beta sequences from about 180 million T cells. Approximately 300 gigabases of sequencing data and around 80 million unique TCR sequences made up an early release that covered nearly 650 HLA-typed donors. Of the roughly 400 genotyped donors, 81% fell in the genetic ancestry cluster associated with self-reported Caucasian donors. The study was designed to test whether signatures of past pathogen exposure could be identified by cataloging public T cell receptors. The study profiled the T cell repertoires of 500 to 800 subjects by immunosequencing and related them to cytomegalovirus serostatus. Along with the approximately 650-subject first cohort, a separate validation cohort of some 130 different subjects was used. High-throughput TCR immunosequencing, statistical association of individual TCRs with disease status, and machine learning were combined to predict cytomegalovirus infection status. A later analysis re-analyzed previously published TCR beta repertoires from about 600 donors and added high-resolution HLA genotyping to study TCR occurrence patterns. The later analysis used no new phenotypic data to find candidate immune exposures, relying instead on TCR beta sequences and their occurrence across donors. An earlier analysis of fewer than 700 of the donors applied high-throughput TCR beta sequencing to assess whether each TCR beta V gene segment acted as functional or pseudogenic. Alongside the repertoire data, information on donor age, sex, ethnicity and CMV serostatus was compiled. Genome-wide SNP genotypes for about 55% of the roughly 670 donors were used in a later genetic analysis, which treated that subset as a discovery cohort. Every repertoire in the discovery cohort had been generated on one and the same sequencing platform. Class I and class II HLA loci were covered by the typing at four-digit resolution. The number of donors typed differed by locus, with about 629-630 for A, B, C, DRB1 and DQB1, roughly 520 for DQA1, 600 to 610 for DPA1, and approximately 470 for DPB1. Because of strong linkage in the cohort, roughly five DR-DQ haplotypes were treated as single units for association and clustering. On average, roughly 250,000 unique TCR beta nucleotide sequences were sequenced per donor among about 400 genotyped donors of the cohort, with approximately 18% of those sequences being non-productive. Points the paper makes about the study in general: An earlier analysis of approximately 570 of the donors showed that most TCR beta V segments appeared in productive rearrangements either about 87% or about 30% of the time, which broadly matched IMGT annotations. Roughly uniform sequencing depth across donors was assumed in presence/absence analyses, although this assumption may not hold. In vitro tests confirmed that a few of the cytomegalovirus-associated TCR beta chains recognize cytomegalovirus antigens. In both the original and validation cohorts, the classifier was reported to diagnose cytomegalovirus status with high specificity and sensitivity. Most TCR sequences were seen in very few donors, while some public TCRs were found in many individuals. An association between a missense DCLRE1C variant and V-gene and J-gene trimming of TCR beta chains was found in a later genetic analysis and replicated in an independent cohort. Linkage disequilibrium might explain the correlated functional status among segregating V segments, but an unknown experimental factor could not be excluded. Because HLA typing was unavailable for some donors at each locus, only the typed subset was used in association tests. Only TCR beta chains were sequenced in this cohort, and the absence of alpha or paired-chain data limited detectable features. Strong co-occurrence of HLA alleles, especially DR and DQ, made assigning TCR associations to individual alleles difficult. According to a later analysis, TCR association rates differed among HLA loci, with DRB1 alleles showing the most associated TCRs and HLA-C alleles showing the fewest. Because counts were too low, about 17 rarely observed V segments, including chromosome 9 orphons, were excluded from the earlier analysis of several hundred of the donors. A further reported finding was that TCR beta sequences accurately predicted the HLA-A and HLA-B alleles for most subjects in the first cohort. It was suggested by the authors that the approach could potentially be generalized to other disease states and immunological phenotypes. Because the 87-base-pair reads could not distinguish some IMGT-functional V segments, including TRBV6-2 and TRBV6-3, those segments were excluded. Immune exposure information for the cohort was limited to CMV serostatus. A later analysis found that HLA-associated TCR beta chains were more clonally expanded and had lower generation probabilities than equally common non-associated chains. In a later analysis, over 15,000 TCR beta sequences were associated with specific HLA alleles at a false discovery rate of 0.05. The study gave a list of around 170 TCR beta chains associated with cytomegalovirus. In a later analysis, most CMV-associated TCR beta chains were found to appear HLA-restricted, with HLA associations seemingly driven largely by CMV exposure. Compared with the approximately 720-donor mean, donors in an Asian-associated ancestry cluster had fewer N-insertions in productive TCRs, according to a later genetic analysis. A later analysis reported that several top co-occurrence clusters appeared linked to parvovirus B19, influenza, CMV and Epstein-Barr virus. A cluster of highly shared sequence variants was judged likely to be a technical artifact of the sequencing pipeline.

The cohort consisted of approximately 690 healthy bone marrow donors. At the time of sampling, all cohort members were nominally healthy, though unrecorded immune exposures were likely present. The donor tested CMV seronegative, placing the donor among the 350 to 400 seronegative members of the cohort. Every donor gave a peripheral blood sample, and the peripheral blood mononuclear cells from that sample were used for TCR beta sequencing. The Qiagen DNeasy Blood Extraction Kit was used to extract genomic DNA from the blood cell samples. Ends trimmed: V by 5 bases, J by 7 bases; bases unmatched to a gene: 11. The germline V gene (reference sequence) supplies CDR1 MNHEY and CDR2 SMNVEV. The CDR3 contains 16 residues, cysteine and phenylalanine counted. Only the CDR3 portion is preserved as DNA: 48 bases, with reading frame beginning at the first base. Libraries were constructed by the immunoSEQ multiplex PCR assay. A mixture of 60 forward primers for TCR Vbeta segments and 13 reverse primers for TCR Jbeta segments was used in the multiplex PCR. The CDR3 region of rearranged TCR beta genes was amplified from genomic DNA with a multiplex PCR assay. The Illumina HiSeq System was used to sequence the amplified TCR beta libraries as 87-base-pair reads. Under the source paper's analysis protocol: A later analysis tallied 80 million to 95 million unique TCR beta chains across the 660 or so repertoires, and around 9.9 million of those chains were shared by two or more donors. A nearest-neighbor algorithm error-corrected the raw reads and collapsed the reads into unique sequences, merging closely related sequences to remove PCR and sequencing errors. CDR3 sequences were aligned to IMGT reference sequences to assign V, D and J gene segments. For a sequence to be retained, at least a six-nucleotide match to both a V gene segment and a J gene segment was required. Rearrangements were classified as productive when the CDR3 lacked stop codons and remained in frame with V and J, and all other rearrangements were classified as non-productive. CDR3 was defined according to IMGT convention as the region running from the second conserved V-encoded cysteine to the conserved J-encoded phenylalanine. The earlier analysis of about 610 of the donors excluded sequences that lacked an unambiguous match to a single V gene segment. In an earlier analysis of approximately 550 of the donors, V segments were called functional above 56.7% productive rearrangements and were called segregating when the between-donor standard deviation exceeded 5%. To diagnose cytomegalovirus status from the catalog of TCR beta chain sequences, a statistical classification framework was built. In a later analysis, V and J genes were assigned by comparing TCR nucleotide sequences against IMGT/GENE-DB human TR gene sequences. The TCRdist pipeline was used in a later analysis to assign CDR3 sequences and most-parsimonious VDJ recombination scenarios. A later analysis defined each TCR beta chain by its CDR3 amino acid sequence plus V-gene family, and excluded reads lacking a unique V-gene family. To address suspected cross-contamination and a sequencing artifact, a later analysis removed 550 to 750 highly shared, low-generation-probability nucleotide sequences. In a later analysis, a clonal expansion index for each public chain was calculated from normalized within-repertoire ranks of inferred template counts. In a later analysis, generation probabilities were computed with a VDJ recombination model fitted to out-of-frame rearrangements, and the resulting probabilities were checked against IGoR. Hypergeometric tests were used in a later analysis to score TCR-TCR, TCR-HLA and TCR-CMV co-occurrence, with a repertoire-size bias correction applied to the TCR pairs. To estimate false discovery rates, a later analysis permuted the HLA or CMV assignments 20 times. In a later analysis, co-occurring TCRs were grouped using DBSCAN, and TCRdist sequence similarity was added for clustering within HLA-allele-positive subsets. Repertoires with fewer than 30,000 or more than 120,000 public chains, plus five repertoires with anomalous nucleotide sharing, were excluded from co-occurrence clustering. TCRdb's version of the immuneACCESS table is confined to in-frame rearrangements and falls short of the full clone set. An unresolved V gene accounts for under half of the shortfall where checked; the remainder is of unknown origin. The V and J calls and clone size were taken over from that table, and D and trimming were inferred from the DNA. The sample table shows about 200,000 clones, and 82% are seen once. The ten largest clones represent about 0.094% of the sample.

The sequence joins TRBV27 to TRBJ1-4, and 9 bases in between align with TRBD1. The material sequenced was PBMCs. The clonotype comes from a boy aged 2 to 9 in good health and CMV-seronegative. The CDR3 is CASSAWTGAESEKLFF. The sequence in DNA is TGTGCCAGCAGTGCATGGACAGGGGCTGAGAGTGAAAAACTGTTTTTT.